This T cell receptor beta chain originates from a study of breast tumors, draining lymph nodes, adjacent tissues. Study findings and constraints: Tumor and nontumor repertoires were significantly more similar in luminal-like than in basal-like breast cancer. Compared with lymph nodes, tumors were less diverse; compared with nontumor tissue, more. The lymph node origin of tumor T cells was framed as consistent with a hypothesis, not demonstrated.

Breast cancer patients provided tissue from their axillary draining lymph nodes. Deletions cut 4 bases from V and 6 bases from J, with 16 bases between. The CDR3 extends over 14 amino acids. Germline V gene sequence: CDR1 SGDLS, CDR2 YYNGEE. One entry per CDR3 protein, called by TCRdb with MiXCR from the multiplex PCR reads. The sample records about 100,000 distinct CDR3 sequences, around 21% being singletons. The sample holds a few counts of this clonotype. Its target is not known. The sample taken for sequencing was axillary lymph node tissue. This chain joins TRBV9 and TRBJ1-2; D is ambiguous. This TCR was sampled from a female donor with breast cancer. Some clones in this sample may be carry-over from other donors' samples. The CDR3 DNA follows: TGTGCCAGCAGCCTCGGACCTGGTGGACATGGCTACACCTTC. It specifies CASSLGPGGHGYTF.